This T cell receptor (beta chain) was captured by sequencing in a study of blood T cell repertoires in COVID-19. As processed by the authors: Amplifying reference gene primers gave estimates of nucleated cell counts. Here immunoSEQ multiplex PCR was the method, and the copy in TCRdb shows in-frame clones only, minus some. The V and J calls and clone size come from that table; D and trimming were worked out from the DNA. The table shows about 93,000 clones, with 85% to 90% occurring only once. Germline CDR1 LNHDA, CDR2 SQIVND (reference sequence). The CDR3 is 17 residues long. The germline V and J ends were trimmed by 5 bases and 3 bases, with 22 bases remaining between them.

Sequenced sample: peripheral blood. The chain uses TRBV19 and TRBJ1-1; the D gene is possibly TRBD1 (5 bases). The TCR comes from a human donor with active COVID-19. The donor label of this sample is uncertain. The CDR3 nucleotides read TGTGCCAGTAGTTCCCCCGGGGGGGGAGTGAAAGACACTGAAGCTTTCTTT. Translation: CASSSPGGGVKDTEAFF.